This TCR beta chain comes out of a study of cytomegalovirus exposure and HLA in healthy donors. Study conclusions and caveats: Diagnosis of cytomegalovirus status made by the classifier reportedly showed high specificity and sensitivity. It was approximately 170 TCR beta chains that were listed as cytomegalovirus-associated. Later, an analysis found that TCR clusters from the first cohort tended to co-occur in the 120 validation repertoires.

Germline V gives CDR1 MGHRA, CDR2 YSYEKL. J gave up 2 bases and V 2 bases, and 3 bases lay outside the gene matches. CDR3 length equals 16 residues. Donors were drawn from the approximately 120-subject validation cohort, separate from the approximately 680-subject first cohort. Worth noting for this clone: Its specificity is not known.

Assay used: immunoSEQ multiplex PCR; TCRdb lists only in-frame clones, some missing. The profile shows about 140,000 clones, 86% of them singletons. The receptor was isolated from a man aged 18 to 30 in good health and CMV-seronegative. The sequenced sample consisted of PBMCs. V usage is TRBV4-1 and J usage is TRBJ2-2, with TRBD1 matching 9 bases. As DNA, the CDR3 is TGCGCCAGCAGCCAAAACAGGGGGCTAAACACCGGGGAGCTGTTTTTT. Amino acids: CASSQNRGLNTGELFF.